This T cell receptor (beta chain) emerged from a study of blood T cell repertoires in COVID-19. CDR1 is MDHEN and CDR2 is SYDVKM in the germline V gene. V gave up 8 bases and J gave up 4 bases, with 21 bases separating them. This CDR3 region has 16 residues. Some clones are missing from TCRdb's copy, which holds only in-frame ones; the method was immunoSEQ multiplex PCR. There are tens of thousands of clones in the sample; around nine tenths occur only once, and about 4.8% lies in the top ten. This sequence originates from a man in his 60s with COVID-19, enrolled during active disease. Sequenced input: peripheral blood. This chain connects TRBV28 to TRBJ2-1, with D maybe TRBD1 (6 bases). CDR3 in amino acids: CASHNPTGARYNEQFF. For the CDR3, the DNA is TGTGCCAGCCATAACCCGACAGGCGCTCGATACAATGAGCAGTTCTTC.